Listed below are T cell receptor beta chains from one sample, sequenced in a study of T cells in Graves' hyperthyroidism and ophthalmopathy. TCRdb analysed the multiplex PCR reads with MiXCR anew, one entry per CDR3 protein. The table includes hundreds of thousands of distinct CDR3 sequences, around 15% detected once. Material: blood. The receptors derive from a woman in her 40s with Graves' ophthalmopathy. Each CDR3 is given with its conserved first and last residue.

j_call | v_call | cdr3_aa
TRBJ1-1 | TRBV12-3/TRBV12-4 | CASSFFTQNTEAFF
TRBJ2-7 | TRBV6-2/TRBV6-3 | CASRPRSGLRRDEQYF
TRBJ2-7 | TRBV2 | CASSVTSGSYEQYF
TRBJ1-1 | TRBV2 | CASSRVRFPEAFF
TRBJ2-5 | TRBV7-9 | CASNSLLRETQYF
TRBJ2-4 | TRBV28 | CASSTGQLNVLAKNIQYF
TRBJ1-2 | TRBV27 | CASSSGLSSYTF
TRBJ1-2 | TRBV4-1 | CASSQVGGWVYTF
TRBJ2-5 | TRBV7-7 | CATQGMGETQYF
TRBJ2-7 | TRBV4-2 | CASSPGPLNPGQGGVYEQYF
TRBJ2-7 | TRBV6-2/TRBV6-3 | CASSLPPGLAGPQYF
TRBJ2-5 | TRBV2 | CASSEGGRQETQYF
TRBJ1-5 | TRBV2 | CASSEEGARPQHF
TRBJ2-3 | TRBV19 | CASSIRGLEGTDTQYF
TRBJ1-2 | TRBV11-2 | CASSSVMDYGYTF
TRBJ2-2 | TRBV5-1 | CASTRGTSSTGELFF
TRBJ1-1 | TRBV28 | CASSFAGHKNTEAFF
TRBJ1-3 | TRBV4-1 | CASSQDRFRTSGNTIYF
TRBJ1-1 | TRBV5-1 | CASSLGVGALSEAFF
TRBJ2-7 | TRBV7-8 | CASSLVGVDLDYEQYF
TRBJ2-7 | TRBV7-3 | CASNTGTGASEQYF
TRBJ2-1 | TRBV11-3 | CASSYYTGGRGIDEQFF
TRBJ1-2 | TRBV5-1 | CASRDPGQGDYGYTF
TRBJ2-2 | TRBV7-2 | CASTPRIVGRELFF
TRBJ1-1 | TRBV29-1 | CSAGTGEAFF
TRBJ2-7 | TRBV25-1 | CASSGGDEQYF
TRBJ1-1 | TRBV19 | CASSTDRRNTEAFF
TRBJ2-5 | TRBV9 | CASSSGTAIIETQYF
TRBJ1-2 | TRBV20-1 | CSARQGAGYTF
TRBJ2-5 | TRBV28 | CASSLTGNETQYF
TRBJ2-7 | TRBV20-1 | CSAGRTGTGHGNEQYF
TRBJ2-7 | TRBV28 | CASSLRQGIDEQYF
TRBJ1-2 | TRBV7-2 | CASSLEEGYYGYTF
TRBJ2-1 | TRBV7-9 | CASGGGLYNEQFF
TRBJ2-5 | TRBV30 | CAWSPGLAGLETQYF
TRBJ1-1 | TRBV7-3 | CASSFIGGSNTEAFF